The next 18 T cell receptor beta chains were all read from a single sample in a study of blood T cell repertoires in COVID-19. Clones were read by immunoSEQ multiplex PCR, and TCRdb kept only the in-frame ones, dropping some. The sample carries around 130,000 clones, over 60% recorded once. What was sequenced was peripheral blood. The receptor source for this set is a man aged 45-65 years with acute or convalescent COVID-19.

This chain uses TRBV5-5 with TRBJ2-2; D is unclear. Germline loops: CDR1 SGHKS, CDR2 YYEKEE (reference sequence). V was shortened by 6 bases and J by 2 bases, with 14 bases between the two germline ends. The length of the CDR3 is 15 residues. CDR3 protein: CASMAGTVNTGELFF. The CDR3 nucleotides are TGTGCCAGCATGGCAGGAACGGTAAACACCGGGGAGCTGTTTTTT.

CDR3 sequence (DNA): TGTGCCAGTAGTATAGCCATCAATCCAGTCTCTGGAAACACCATATATTTT. This translates into CASSIAINPVSGNTIYF. This chain connects TRBV19 to TRBJ1-3; no definite D call. The CDR3 covers 17 residues. V was trimmed by 1 base and J by 0 bases, leaving 13 bases between them. Germline V lookup: CDR1 LNHDA, CDR2 SQIVND (reference sequence).

This clone was counted ten times or more. The rearrangement links TRBV30 to TRBJ1-2, with 9 bases aligning to TRBD1. V trimming: 3 bases; J trimming: 4 bases; junction bases outside the gene matches: 12. The germline gives CDR1 GTSNPN, CDR2 SVGIG (reference sequence). This CDR3 has 16 residues. The CDR3 nucleotides are TGTGCCTGGAGATCCCCCGGGACAGGGAAGGGCTATGGCTACACCTTC. Translated: CAWRSPGTGKGYGYTF. The full variable domain, with the rest looked up from reference TRBV30 and TRBJ1-2, is SQTIHQWPATLVQPVGSPLSLECTVEGTSNPNLYWYRQAAGRGLQLLFYSVGIGQISSEVPQNLSASRPQDRQFILSSKKLLLSDSGFYLCAWRSPGTGKGYGYTFGSGTRLTVV.

The chain joins TRBV3-1 (or the pseudogene TRBV3-2) to TRBJ1-2; a weak D match, TRBD1 (6 bases). Germline V gives CDR1 LGHDT, CDR2 YNNKEL (reference sequence). The CDR3 sequence is 12 residues long. V was cut by 4 bases and J by 8 bases, with 11 bases left in between. The CDR3 reads CASSRETGGYTF. CDR3 DNA: TGTGCCAGCAGCCGAGAGACAGGAGGCTACACCTTC.

This clone occurred once. Other DNA sequences of this sample code for an identical CDR3. J is TRBJ2-2 and V is TRBV29-1, with TRBD2 as a possible D gene (5 bases). CDR3 length: 14 amino acids. The V and J ends lost 4 bases and 0 bases respectively, with 9 bases between them. Germline values: CDR1 SQVTM, CDR2 ANQGSEA. The CDR3 coding sequence is TGCAGCGTTGTAAGCGGAACGAACACCGGGGAGCTGTTTTTT. Translated: CSVVSGTNTGELFF.

The gene calls are TRBV24-1 and TRBJ1-2, with 8 bases identical to TRBD1. V trimming: 4 bases; J trimming: 5 bases; junction bases outside the gene matches: 8. There are 15 residues in the CDR3. Per the germline V gene, CDR1 is KGHDR and CDR2 is SFDVKD. The CDR3: CATSESGQGLYGYTF. The CDR3 region has the DNA TGTGCCACCAGTGAAAGTGGACAGGGCCTATATGGCTACACCTTC.

This chain uses TRBV19 with TRBJ1-5; D may be TRBD1 (5 bases). The germline V and J ends were trimmed by 3 bases and 2 bases, with 17 bases remaining between them. The length of the CDR3 is 17 residues. Germline V CDR1 and CDR2: LNHDA, SQIVND (reference sequence). The CDR3 here is CASSIWGVGVGNQPQHF. DNA of the CDR3: TGTGCCAGTAGTATCTGGGGGGTAGGAGTTGGCAATCAGCCCCAGCATTTT.

V usage is TRBV6-5 and J usage is TRBJ1-1; 7 bases agree with TRBD1. CDR3 size: 14 residues. Germline lookup yields CDR1 MNHEY and CDR2 SVGAGI. Trimming removed 7 bases from V and 2 bases from J; junction bases left unmatched: 7. CDR3 nucleotide sequence: TGTGCCAGCAAATTCGGGACAGTCAACACTGAAGCTTTCTTT. It translates to CASKFGTVNTEAFF.

The chain combines TRBV5-8 with TRBJ1-4; D not certain. Germline V gives CDR1 SGHTS, CDR2 YDEGEE. The CDR3 sequence is 14 residues long. Trimming pared 1 base from V and 7 bases from J, leaving 11 bases between. The CDR3 bases are TGTGCCAGCAGCTTGACGGGGAAAGGTGAAAAACTGTTTTTT. Encoded protein: CASSLTGKGEKLFF.

The chain is built from TRBV30 and TRBJ2-6, with D unresolved. The CDR3 contains 14 residues. Per germline, CDR1 GTSNPN and CDR2 SVGIG (reference sequence). The V and J ends lost 2 bases and 4 bases respectively, with 9 bases between them. CDR3 bases: TGTGCCTGGAGTTCGGGTTCGGGGGCCAACGTCCTGACTTTC. It yields the protein CAWSSGSGANVLTF. The full variable domain, completed using reference TRBV30 and TRBJ2-6, is SQTIHQWPATLVQPVGSPLSLECTVEGTSNPNLYWYRQAAGRGLQLLFYSVGIGQISSEVPQNLSASRPQDRQFILSSKKLLLSDSGFYLCAWSSGSGANVLTFGAGSRLTVL.

The J gene is TRBJ1-1, the V gene TRBV13; possible D gene TRBD1, 5 bases. This CDR3 comprises 14 residues. The V end was cut by 6 bases, the J end by 4 bases, with 15 bases between. Germline-derived CDR1 and CDR2 are PRHDT and FYEKMQ (reference sequence). CDR3 protein: CASRRQLRGTEAFF. The CDR3 nucleotides are TGTGCCAGCAGACGACAGTTAAGGGGCACTGAAGCTTTCTTT.

About this clone: The sample holds other DNA sequences that translate to the same CDR3. The chain combines TRBV6-5 with TRBJ1-2; 9 bases line up with TRBD1. CDR3 size: 12 residues. Germline assignment: CDR1 MNHEY and CDR2 SVGAGI. J gave up 5 bases and V 6 bases, and 1 base lay outside the gene matches. The CDR3 nucleotides read TGTGCCAGCAGAGGACAGGGGTATGGCTACACCTTC. Translating it yields CASRGQGYGYTF.

V gene TRBV10-1 combines with J gene TRBJ2-1; 10 bases fit TRBD2. The CDR3 length is 14 residues. The trim removed 6 bases at V and 8 bases at J, leaving 7 bases unmatched. Germline CDR1 and CDR2: WNHNN and SYGVQD (reference sequence). The CDR3 region has the DNA TGCGCCAGCAGGCTAGCGGGGGCCGTCGATGAGCAGTTCTTC. Translating gives CASRLAGAVDEQFF.

The rearrangement links TRBV27 to TRBJ1-6; perhaps TRBD1 as D (6 bases). This CDR3 contains 13 residues. V was pared by 9 bases and J by 3 bases, with 9 bases between. Germline lookup yields CDR1 MNHEY and CDR2 SMNVEV (reference sequence). The DNA for the CDR3 is TGTGCCAGTAAGGGGGTCTATAATTCACCCCTCCACTTT. It encodes CASKGVYNSPLHF.

V usage is TRBV7-3 and J usage is TRBJ2-1; D is ambiguous. This CDR3 region has 13 residues. Trimming left V 5 bases short and J 4 bases short, with 9 bases between. Germline CDR1 reads SGHTA; CDR2 reads FQGTGA. The CDR3 nucleotides read TGTGCCAGCAGCCCCTTTTCGTACAATGAGCAGTTCTTC. It yields the protein CASSPFSYNEQFF. The whole variable domain, remainder taken from reference TRBV7-3 and TRBJ2-1, is GAGVSQTPSNKVTEKGKYVELRCDPISGHTALYWYRQSLGQGPEFLIYFQGTGAADDSGLPNDRFFAVRPEGSVSTLKIQRTERGDSAVYLCASSPFSYNEQFFGPGTRLTVL.

The CDR3 spells CASSAPGQGAEQFF. CDR3 nucleotide sequence: TGTGCCAGCAGCGCCCCGGGACAGGGTGCTGAGCAGTTCTTC. The V call is TRBV9, the J call TRBJ2-1; 9 bases match TRBD1. J was trimmed by 9 bases and V by 3 bases; bases with no gene match: 7. Germline V gene data show CDR1 as SGDLS and CDR2 as YYNGEE. CDR3 length: 14 amino acids.

The V and J genes are TRBV5-1 and TRBJ2-7; maybe TRBD2 (7 bases). V lost 0 bases and J lost 0, with 10 bases in between. The CDR3 sequence is 15 residues long. The germline V gene has CDR1 SGHRS and CDR2 YFSETQ. As DNA, the CDR3 is TGCGCCAGCAGCTTGGCTGCGGGGGCCTCCTACGAGCAGTACTTC. Its protein is CASSLAAGASYEQYF.

This clone has a single count. This chain connects TRBV19 to TRBJ1-2; D unresolved. The CDR3 totals 13 residues. Trimming left V 0 bases short and J 5 bases short, with 7 bases between. CDR1 and CDR2 from the germline V gene are LNHDA and SQIVND (reference sequence). The CDR3 spells CASSIDIEYGYTF. CDR3 sequence (DNA): TGTGCCAGTAGTATAGACATAGAGTATGGCTACACCTTC.